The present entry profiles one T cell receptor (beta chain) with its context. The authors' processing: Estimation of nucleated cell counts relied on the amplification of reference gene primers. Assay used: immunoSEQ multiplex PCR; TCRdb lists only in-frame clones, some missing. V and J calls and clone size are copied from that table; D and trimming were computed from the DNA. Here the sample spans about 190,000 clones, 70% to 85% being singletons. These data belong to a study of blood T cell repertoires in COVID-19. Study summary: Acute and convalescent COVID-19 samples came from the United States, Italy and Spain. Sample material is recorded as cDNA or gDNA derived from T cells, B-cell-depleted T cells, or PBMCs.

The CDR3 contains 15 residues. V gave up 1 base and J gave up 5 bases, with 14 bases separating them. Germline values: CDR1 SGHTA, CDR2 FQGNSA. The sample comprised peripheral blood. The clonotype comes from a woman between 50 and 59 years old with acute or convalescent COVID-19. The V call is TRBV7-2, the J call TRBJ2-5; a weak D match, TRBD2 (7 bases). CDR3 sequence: CASSLDGGQAETQYF. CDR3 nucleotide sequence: TGTGCCAGCAGCTTAGACGGGGGGCAGGCGGAGACCCAGTACTTC.